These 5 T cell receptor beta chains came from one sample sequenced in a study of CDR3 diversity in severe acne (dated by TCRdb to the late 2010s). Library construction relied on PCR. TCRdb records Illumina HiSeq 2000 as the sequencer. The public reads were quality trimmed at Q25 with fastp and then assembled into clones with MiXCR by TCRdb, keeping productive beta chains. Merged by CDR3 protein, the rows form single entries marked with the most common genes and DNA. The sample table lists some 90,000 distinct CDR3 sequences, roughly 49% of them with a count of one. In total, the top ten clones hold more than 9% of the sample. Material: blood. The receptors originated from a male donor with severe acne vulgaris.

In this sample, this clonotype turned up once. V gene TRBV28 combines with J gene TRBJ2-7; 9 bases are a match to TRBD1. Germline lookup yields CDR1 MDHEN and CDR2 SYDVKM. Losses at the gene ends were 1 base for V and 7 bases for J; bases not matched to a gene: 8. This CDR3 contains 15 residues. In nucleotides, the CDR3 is TGTGCCAGCAGTTTATTTGGGACAGGGATTAGGGAGCAGTACTTC. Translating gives CASSLFGTGIREQYF.

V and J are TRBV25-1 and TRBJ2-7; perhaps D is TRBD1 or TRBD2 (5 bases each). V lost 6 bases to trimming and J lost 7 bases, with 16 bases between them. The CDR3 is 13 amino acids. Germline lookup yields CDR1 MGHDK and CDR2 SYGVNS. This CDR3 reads CASRGRLLNEQYF. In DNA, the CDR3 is TGTGCCAGCAGGGGACGGCTCCTGAATGAGCAGTACTTC.

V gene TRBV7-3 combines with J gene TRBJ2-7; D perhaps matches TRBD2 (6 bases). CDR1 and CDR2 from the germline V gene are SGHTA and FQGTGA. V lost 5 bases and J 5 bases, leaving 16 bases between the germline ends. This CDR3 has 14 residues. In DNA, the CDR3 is TGTGCCAGCAGCCCCCCGGGGGTCACACACGAGCAGTACTTC. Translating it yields CASSPPGVTHEQYF.

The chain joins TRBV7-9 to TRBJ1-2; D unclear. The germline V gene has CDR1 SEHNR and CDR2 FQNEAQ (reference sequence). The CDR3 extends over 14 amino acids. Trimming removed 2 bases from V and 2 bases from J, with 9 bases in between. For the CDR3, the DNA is TGTGCCAGCAGCTTAAGTGACGGGAACTATGGCTACACCTTC. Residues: CASSLSDGNYGYTF.

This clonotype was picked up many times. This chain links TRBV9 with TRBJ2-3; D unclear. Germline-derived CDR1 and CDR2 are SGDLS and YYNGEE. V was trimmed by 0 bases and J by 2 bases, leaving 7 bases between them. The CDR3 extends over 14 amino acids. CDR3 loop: CASSVDADTDTQYF. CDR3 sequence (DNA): TGTGCCAGCAGCGTAGATGCGGACACAGATACGCAGTATTTT.